The source of this T cell receptor (beta chain) is a study of shared clonotypes between healthy human individuals. TCRdb keeps only in-frame clones here, not all; method: immunoSEQ multiplex PCR. The sample holds about 680,000 clones; approximately 90% are singletons and the top ten take about 24%. Positively selected for CCR7, the CD45RO-negative cells used as naive CD8 cells excluded terminally differentiated effector memory CD45RA+ cells. The sequence was obtained from a man younger than 40 in good health. Sample: naive CD8+ T cells sorted from blood.

The CDR3 region is CASSLTGNQPQHF. The CDR3 DNA is TGTGCCAGCAGTTTAACAGGCAATCAGCCCCAGCATTTT. The V call is TRBV6-5, the J call TRBJ1-5; D is unresolved. The CDR3 length is 13 residues. Between the trimmed V and J ends, which lost 4 bases and 2 bases, there was a span of 6 bases. The germline V gene has CDR1 MNHEY and CDR2 SVGAGI.